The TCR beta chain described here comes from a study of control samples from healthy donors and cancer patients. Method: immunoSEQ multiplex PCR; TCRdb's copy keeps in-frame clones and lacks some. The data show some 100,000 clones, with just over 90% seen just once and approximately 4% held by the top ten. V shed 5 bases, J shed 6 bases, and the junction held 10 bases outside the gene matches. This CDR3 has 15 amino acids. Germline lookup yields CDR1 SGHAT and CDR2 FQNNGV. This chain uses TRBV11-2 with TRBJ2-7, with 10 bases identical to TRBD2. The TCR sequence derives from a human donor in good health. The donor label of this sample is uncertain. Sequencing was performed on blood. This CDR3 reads CASSADSGTSAEQYF. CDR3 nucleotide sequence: TGTGCCAGCAGCGCCGATTCCGGGACTAGCGCCGAGCAGTACTTC.